These T cell receptor beta chains were read from a single sample in a study of spatial heterogeneity in lung cancer. From the 5' RACE reads, TCRdb called clonotypes with MiXCR, one entry per CDR3 protein. The table shows 1,000 to 1,500 distinct CDR3 sequences, with around 25% occurring only once. The material was PBMCs, obtained at follow-up. These receptors all come from a male donor with early-stage non-small cell lung cancer. Each CDR3 is given with its conserved first and last residue.

CDR3 protein | V gene
CASSLARTGGSYNSPLHF | TRBV7-9
CASSTLYEQYF | TRBV6-5
CSLGTALQETQYF | TRBV29-1
CASSYSSNVAGAYNEQFF | TRBV6-5
CASSWGFQETQYF | TRBV28
CAWSATRDNEQFF | TRBV30
CSAARAAGDEQYF | TRBV20-1
CSAPDLTLNNEQFF | TRBV20-1
CAISESREQFF | TRBV10-3
CSVEVQGNTEAFF | TRBV29-1
CASSHPWPTGRSEQFF | TRBV23-1
CASIILRALGTGELFF | TRBV23-1
CASRTGLKTQYF | TRBV6-5
CASSQSPGANEKLFF | TRBV7-6
CASSLASAGGVGYTF | TRBV5-1
CASSPEAGKGNYEQYF | TRBV5-8
CASSVTSASGELFF | TRBV28
CAISEVSLNTGELFF | TRBV10-3
CASSQGGAGETEQFF | TRBV7-8
CAVERERSYEQYF | TRBV10-3
CASSFSSSWFYLSYEQYF | TRBV5-8
CARMDRGGRVPTSSGANVLTF | TRBV2
CASSLAGHTGYTF | TRBV7-2
CSAGGGTDTQYF | TRBV20-1
CSARDQSSYEQYF | TRBV20-1
CASSPLAGGPYEQYF | TRBV27
CASSDTPGTSEGASSYNEQFF | TRBV6-2/TRBV6-3
CASSQDYEQYF | TRBV14
CASRDGNTGELFF | TRBV24-1